This TCR beta chain was found in a study of blood T cell repertoires in COVID-19. Study background: The samples span acute and convalescent COVID-19 from the United States, Italy and Spain. From T cells, B-cell-depleted T cells, or PBMCs came the material, which was cDNA or gDNA.

Looked up from germline, CDR1 is MGHRA and CDR2 is YSYEKL. Trimming cost V 4 bases and J 2 bases, with 12 bases left between them. This CDR3 contains 15 residues. In the study's own analysis: Counts of nucleated cells, estimated from reference gene primer amplification, were obtained. Sequencing used immunoSEQ multiplex PCR; TCRdb keeps in-frame clones, though not all of them. That table supplies the V and J calls and clone size; D and trimming were determined from the DNA. The data show about 140,000 clones, just over 85% seen once. V usage is TRBV4-1 and J usage is TRBJ1-3; possible D gene TRBD1, 6 bases. Sequencing input: peripheral blood. The source is a woman aged 60 to 75 with acute or convalescent COVID-19. CDR3 nucleotide sequence: TGCGCCAGCAGCCGTGTCCCAGGGGCTGGAAACACCATATATTTT. Protein sequence: CASSRVPGAGNTIYF.